This T cell receptor beta chain is drawn from a study of radiotherapy plus CTLA-4 blockade in lung cancer. Study-wide results and caveats: Radiotherapy was combined with ipilimumab, and tumor-derived TCR clones then expanded in blood.

Regarding this clone: Its specificity is not known.

The CDR3 is made up of 14 amino acids. V lost 5 bases, J lost 3 bases, and 11 bases lay in between. The germline gives CDR1 MNHNS, CDR2 SASEGT. Repertoires were generated with immunoSEQ multiplex PCR, while TCRdb's copy carries only in-frame clones and drops some. The table shows more than 95,000 clones, with about 70% occurring only once. The clonotype was recovered from a human donor with non-small cell lung cancer who had a partial response to radiotherapy plus ipilimumab. Some clones in this sample may be carry-over from other donors' samples. The chain combines TRBV6-1 with TRBJ1-5; unclear D gene. Specimen: peripheral blood, collected from a patient treated with radiotherapy plus ipilimumab. The CDR3 DNA reads TGTGCCAGCAGTTATCGGGGAGTCAATCAGCCCCAGCATTTT. As protein: CASSYRGVNQPQHF.